This T cell receptor (beta chain) was identified during a study of T cell responses to AZD1222 COVID-19 vaccine. About the research overall: Second-dose groups at about 4 or about 12 weeks were pooled. General study points: Mostly white British, mostly female donors; authors suggested clonal diversity may be underestimated.

Generated by immunoSEQ multiplex PCR, the TCRdb table keeps only in-frame clones and is missing some. Here the sample spans 75,000 to 100,000 clones, about 89% being singletons. V gave up 5 bases and J gave up 1 base, with 9 bases separating them. The CDR3 spans 14 residues. Per the germline V gene, CDR1 is MDHEN and CDR2 is SYDVKM. With respect to this clone: The antigen remains unidentified.

The sample here was peripheral blood, taken on day 0 of AZD1222 vaccination. The receptor comes from an adult in good health. V usage is TRBV28 and J usage is TRBJ1-5; D unresolved. Written as DNA, the CDR3 is TGTGCCAGCAGTAGTACAGAGAGCAATCAGCCCCAGCATTTT. This gives the protein CASSSTESNQPQHF.